A single sample gave rise to the 9 T cell receptor beta chains below, sequenced in a study of CXCR3-negative and CXCR3-positive naive CD8 T cells. Study-level results: Against CXCR3-negative naive cells, CXCR3-positive naive cells showed more hydrophobic TRB CDR3s.

These receptors have no identified antigens. Libraries were UMI-labeled 5' RACE TRB cDNA. TCRdb reworked the 5' RACE reads into one entry per CDR3 protein, no DNA. Its clone listing holds 150,000 or so distinct CDR3 sequences. Sequencing was done on a sample of naive CXCR3+ CD8+ T cells from blood. Subset of the sample: CD45RO-CCR7+CD27+CD95- naive CD8+ T cells expressing CXCR3 (TNR3+). The receptor source for this set is a human donor in good health. Some clones in this sample may be carry-over from other donors' samples.

The J gene is TRBJ2-5, the V gene TRBV6-4; TCRdb calls TRBD1, which cannot be checked without DNA. The length of the CDR3 is 15 residues. CDR1 is MRHNA, CDR2 SNTAGT, per germline. CDR3: CASSEGGGAGETQYF.

V gene TRBV7-3 combines with J gene TRBJ2-7. The CDR3 extends over 15 amino acids. CDR1 is SGHTA and CDR2 is FQGTGA in the germline V gene. CDR3 loop: CASSLAPGVSYEQYF.

The chain joins TRBV5-1 to TRBJ2-1; TCRdb calls TRBD1, which cannot be checked without DNA. CDR3 length: 14 amino acids. Germline V gene data show CDR1 as SGHRS and CDR2 as YFSETQ. CDR3 sequence reads: CASSVGTGDNEQSF.

The chain joins TRBV7-8 to TRBJ2-3; TCRdb's D gene call, TRBD2, goes unchecked for lack of DNA. Germline CDR1 reads SGHVS; CDR2 reads FQNEAQ. The CDR3 has 19 residues. CDR3 protein: CASSLALYLAGGRGDTQYF.

The chain uses TRBV9 and TRBJ2-1; without DNA, the TCRdb call of TRBD2 cannot be checked. Germline V gene lookup returns CDR1 SGDLS and CDR2 YYNGEE. CDR3 length: 17 amino acids. CDR3 sequence reads: CASSDDSLAGVKNEQFF.

The genes are TRBV7-2 and TRBJ2-7; absent DNA, TCRdb's TRBD1 call cannot be checked. CDR1 and CDR2 from the germline V gene are SGHTA and FQGNSA. The length of the CDR3 is 15 residues. The CDR3 is CASSLRARGVYEQYF. Full variable domain (outside the CDR3, taken from reference TRBV7-2 and TRBJ2-7): GAGVSQSPSNKVTEKGKDVELRCDPISGHTALYWYRQSLGQGLEFLIYFQGNSAPDKSGLPSDRFSAERTGGSVSTLTIQRTQQEDSAVYLCASSLRARGVYEQYFGPGTRLTVT.

This sequence joins TRBV6-6 and TRBJ2-3; lacking DNA, the TRBD2 call made by TCRdb goes unchecked. Germline lookup yields CDR1 MNHNY and CDR2 SVGAGI (reference sequence). The CDR3 sequence is 16 residues long. The chain's CDR3 is CASSYLLAGGEDTQYF.

The V call is TRBV9, the J call TRBJ2-1. Looked up from germline, CDR1 is SGDLS and CDR2 is YYNGEE. This CDR3 is 13 amino acids long. The CDR3 spells CASSVISGGEQFF.

The J gene is TRBJ2-5, the V gene TRBV5-6; the TCRdb D gene call, TRBD1, has no DNA to confirm it. CDR1 is SGHDT and CDR2 is YYEEEE in the germline V gene. The CDR3 runs to 13 residues. The CDR3 spells CASNSGNQETQYF.